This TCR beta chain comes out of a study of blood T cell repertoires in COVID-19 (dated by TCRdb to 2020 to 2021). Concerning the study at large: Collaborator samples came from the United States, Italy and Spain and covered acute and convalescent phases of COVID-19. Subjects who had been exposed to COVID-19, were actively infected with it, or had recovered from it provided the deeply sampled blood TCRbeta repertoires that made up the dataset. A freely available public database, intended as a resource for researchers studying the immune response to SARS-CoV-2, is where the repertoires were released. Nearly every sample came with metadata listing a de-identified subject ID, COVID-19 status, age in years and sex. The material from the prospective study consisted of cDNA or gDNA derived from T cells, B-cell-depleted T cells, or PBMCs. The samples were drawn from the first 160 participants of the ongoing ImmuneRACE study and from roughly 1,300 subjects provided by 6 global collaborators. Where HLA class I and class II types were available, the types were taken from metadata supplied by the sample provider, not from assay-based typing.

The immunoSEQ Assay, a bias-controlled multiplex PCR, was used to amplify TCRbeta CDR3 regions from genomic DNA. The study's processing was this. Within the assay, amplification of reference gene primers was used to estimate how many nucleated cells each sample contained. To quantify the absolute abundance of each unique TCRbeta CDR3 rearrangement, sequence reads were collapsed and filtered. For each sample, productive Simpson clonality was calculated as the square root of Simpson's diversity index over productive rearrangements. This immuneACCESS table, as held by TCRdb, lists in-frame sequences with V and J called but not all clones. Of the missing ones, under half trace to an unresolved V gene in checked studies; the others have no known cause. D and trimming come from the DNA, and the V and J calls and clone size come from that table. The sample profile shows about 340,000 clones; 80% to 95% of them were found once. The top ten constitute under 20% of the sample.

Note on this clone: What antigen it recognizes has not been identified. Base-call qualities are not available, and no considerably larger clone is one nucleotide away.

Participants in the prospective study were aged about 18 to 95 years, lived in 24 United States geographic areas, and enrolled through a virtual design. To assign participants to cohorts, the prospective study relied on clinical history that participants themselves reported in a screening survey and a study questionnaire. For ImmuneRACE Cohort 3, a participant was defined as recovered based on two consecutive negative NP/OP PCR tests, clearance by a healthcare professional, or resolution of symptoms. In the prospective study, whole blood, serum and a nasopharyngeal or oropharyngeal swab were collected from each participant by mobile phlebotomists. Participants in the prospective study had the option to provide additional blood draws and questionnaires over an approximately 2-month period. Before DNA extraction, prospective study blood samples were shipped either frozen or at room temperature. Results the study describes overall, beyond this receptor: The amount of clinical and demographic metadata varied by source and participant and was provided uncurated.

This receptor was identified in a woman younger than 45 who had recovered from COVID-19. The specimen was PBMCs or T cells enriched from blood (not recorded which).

CDR3 region: CSVEDLGEQYF. The bases are TGCAGCGTTGAAGATCTCGGCGAGCAGTACTTC. The rearranged chain carries TRBV29-1 and TRBJ2-7; the D gene assignment is ambiguous. The germline V gene supplies CDR1 SQVTM and CDR2 ANQGSEA. The CDR3 spans 11 residues, from the cysteine through the phenylalanine. Only the CDR3 region is kept as DNA, spanning 33 bases read in frame from base 1. The junction carries 6 bases between V and J, which are trimmed by 0 bases and 6 bases respectively.